This is a list of T cell receptor beta chains from one sample in a study of early T cells in non-severe SARS-CoV-2 infection. TCRdb passed the 5' RACE reads through MiXCR, listing each CDR3 protein once. The repertoire holds roughly 67,000 distinct CDR3 sequences, with roughly 11% as singletons. Sequenced: whole blood. All receptors come from an adult who was a healthcare worker with PCR-confirmed SARS-CoV-2 infection or an uninfected control (not recorded which). The CDR3 runs from the conserved cysteine through the conserved F or W. D genes are given only for firm matches. The size entry is marked missing in some rows and otherwise reads once, few, many or a size class.

V: TRBV20-1
size: NA
D: NA
J: TRBJ2-3
length: 15
DNA: TGCAGTGCCACTACCGACAGGGAGGCCACAGATACGCAGTATTTT
CDR3: CSATTDREATDTQYF

V: TRBV28
size: NA
D: NA
J: TRBJ2-7
length: 11
DNA: TGTGCCAGCAGTAGACCCTACGAGCAGTACTTC
CDR3: CASSRPYEQYF

V: TRBV6-2/TRBV6-3
size: NA
D: NA
J: TRBJ2-7
length: 22
DNA: TGTGCCAGCAGTTACTCGATTGCGGTAAGGGCAGCGGGCATCTATTCTTCCTACGAGCAGTACTTC
CDR3: CASSYSIAVRAAGIYSSYEQYF

V: TRBV20-1
size: NA
D: TRBD1
J: TRBJ1-1
length: 11
DNA: TGCAGTGCTAGTAGGGGGCTTGAAGCTTTCTTT
CDR3: CSASRGLEAFF

V: TRBV20-1
size: few
D: TRBD1
J: TRBJ2-3
length: 13
DNA: TGCAGTGCGGGACAGGGCTTTCCAGATACGCAGTATTTT
CDR3: CSAGQGFPDTQYF

V: TRBV12-3/TRBV12-4
size: few
D: TRBD1
J: TRBJ2-2
length: 15
DNA: TGTGCCAGCAGTTCCCAGGGGGCGAACACCGGGGAGCTGTTTTTT
CDR3: CASSSQGANTGELFF

V: TRBV6-1
size: few
D: TRBD1
J: TRBJ2-1
length: 15
DNA: TGTGCCAGCACATTAGTGGGACAGCTCGGGTATGAGCAGTTCTTC
CDR3: CASTLVGQLGYEQFF

V: TRBV15
size: few
D: TRBD2
J: TRBJ2-5
length: 16
DNA: TGTGCCACCAGCAGAGCTATCCTAGCGGGAGAAGAGACCCAGTACTTC
CDR3: CATSRAILAGEETQYF

V: TRBV10-1
size: few
D: NA
J: TRBJ1-1
length: 11
DNA: TGCGCCGGCTGTTCCGGGACTGAAGCTTTCTTT
CDR3: CAGCSGTEAFF

V: TRBV28
size: many
D: TRBD1
J: TRBJ1-2
length: 12
DNA: TGTGCCAGCACTACAGGGGGCACTGGCTACACCTTC
CDR3: CASTTGGTGYTF

V: TRBV27
size: few
D: NA
J: TRBJ2-3
length: 12
DNA: TGTGCCAGCAGTTTGGGGCGGGAACGCGAGTATTTT
CDR3: CASSLGREREYF

V: TRBV20-1
size: few
D: TRBD2
J: TRBJ2-7
length: 13
DNA: TGCAGTGCTAGAGGGACTAGCACATACGAGCAGTACTTC
CDR3: CSARGTSTYEQYF

V: TRBV11-2
size: NA
D: TRBD2
J: TRBJ2-5
length: 14
DNA: TGTGCCAGCAGCCCACCAACTAGCGCGAAGACCCAGTACTTC
CDR3: CASSPPTSAKTQYF

V: TRBV11-2
size: NA
D: NA
J: TRBJ2-5
length: 13
DNA: TGTGCCAGCAGCAGGGGACACCAAGAGACCCAGTACTTC
CDR3: CASSRGHQETQYF

V: TRBV5-4
size: many
D: NA
J: TRBJ1-4
length: 15
DNA: TGTGCCAGCAGCTACTCAAAGGGAGCTAATGAAAAACTGTTTTTT
CDR3: CASSYSKGANEKLFF

V: TRBV7-2
size: NA
D: TRBD2
J: TRBJ2-1
length: 15
DNA: TGTGCCAGCAGCTTAGTTGCGGGAGAGGGGAATGAGCAGTTCTTC
CDR3: CASSLVAGEGNEQFF

V: TRBV7-9
size: few
D: NA
J: TRBJ2-3
length: 15
DNA: TGTGCCAGCAGCTTTGGAAATAGCGGCACAGATACGCAGTATTTT
CDR3: CASSFGNSGTDTQYF

V: TRBV6-5
size: few
D: NA
J: TRBJ2-1
length: 13
DNA: TGTGCCAGCAGTTTCGGGGGATACAATGAGCAGTTCTTC
CDR3: CASSFGGYNEQFF

V: TRBV7-6
size: NA
D: NA
J: TRBJ2-1
length: 16
DNA: TGTGCCAGCAGCCAGTATACCGGGACCCAATACAATGAGCAGTTCTTC
CDR3: CASSQYTGTQYNEQFF

V: TRBV20-1
size: many
D: TRBD2
J: TRBJ2-3
length: 18
DNA: TGCAGGCCACACCCTCCCCGACTAGCGGGAGTGGCGACAGATACGCAGTATTTT
CDR3: CRPHPPRLAGVATDTQYF

V: TRBV20-1
size: few
D: NA
J: TRBJ2-7
length: 13
DNA: TGCAGTGCTATGAGCGGATACAACTACGAGCAGTACTTC
CDR3: CSAMSGYNYEQYF

V: TRBV7-9
size: many
D: NA
J: TRBJ2-1
length: 16
DNA: TGTGCCAGCAGCCCCCGCGGGTCGGGGAGTATAGATGAGCAGTTCTTC
CDR3: CASSPRGSGSIDEQFF

V: TRBV6-1
size: NA
D: NA
J: TRBJ1-1
length: 14
DNA: TGTGCCAGCAGTGAAGAGTTGCTCGGGTCTGAAGCTTTCTTT
CDR3: CASSEELLGSEAFF

V: TRBV5-1
size: NA
D: NA
J: TRBJ1-1
length: 14
DNA: TGCGCCAGCAGCCACGGGACAATGAACACTGAAGCTTTCTTT
CDR3: CASSHGTMNTEAFF

V: TRBV28
size: few
D: TRBD1
J: TRBJ2-1
length: 16
DNA: TGTGCCAGCAGTTCCAACAGGGGTCCCTCCTACAATGAGCAGTTCTTC
CDR3: CASSSNRGPSYNEQFF

V: TRBV7-9
size: many
D: TRBD1
J: TRBJ2-1
length: 16
DNA: TGTGCCAGCAGCTTAGCGGGGGGACAGGGCTGGAATGAGCAGTTCTTC
CDR3: CASSLAGGQGWNEQFF

V: TRBV28
size: many
D: NA
J: TRBJ1-5
length: 15
DNA: TGTGCCAGCAGTCTTACGACGGAGCCGATTCGGCCCCAGCATTTT
CDR3: CASSLTTEPIRPQHF

V: TRBV12-3/TRBV12-4
size: few
D: NA
J: TRBJ1-5
length: 13
DNA: TGTGCCAGCACCAGCGGGGCCGGGCAGCCCCAGCATTTT
CDR3: CASTSGAGQPQHF

V: TRBV6-5
size: NA
D: NA
J: TRBJ2-7
length: 12
DNA: TGTGCCAGCAGTGGAGGACACTACGAGCAGTACTTC
CDR3: CASSGGHYEQYF

V: TRBV20-1
size: NA
D: TRBD2
J: TRBJ2-3
length: 16
DNA: TGCAGTGCTACCCAGTGGCGGGAGGGCCCCCCAGATACGCAGTATTTT
CDR3: CSATQWREGPPDTQYF

V: TRBV9
size: NA
D: NA
J: TRBJ2-1
length: 12
DNA: TGTGCCAGCAGCGTAAATTACAATGAGCAGTTCTTC
CDR3: CASSVNYNEQFF

V: TRBV3-1
size: NA
D: TRBD2
J: TRBJ2-1
length: 15
DNA: TGTGCCAGCAGTCCCGGACTAGCGGGGGGTAATGAGCAGTTCTTC
CDR3: CASSPGLAGGNEQFF

V: TRBV25-1
size: many
D: TRBD2
J: TRBJ2-2
length: 13
DNA: TGTGCCAGCAGGAGCGGGAGCTCCGGGGAGCTGTTTTTT
CDR3: CASRSGSSGELFF

V: TRBV3-1
size: many
D: NA
J: TRBJ2-3
length: 17
DNA: TGTGCCAGCAGCCCCTTGGGGAACCCGGGCCTTGGAGATACGCAGTATTTT
CDR3: CASSPLGNPGLGDTQYF

V: TRBV4-1
size: NA
D: NA
J: TRBJ2-3
length: 16
DNA: TGCGCCAGCAGCCAACCTCCAATCGGGGTCACAGATACGCAGTATTTT
CDR3: CASSQPPIGVTDTQYF

V: TRBV5-8
size: few
D: NA
J: TRBJ2-1
length: 13
DNA: TGTGCCAGCAGTACGGACAGATACAATGAGCAGTTCTTC
CDR3: CASSTDRYNEQFF